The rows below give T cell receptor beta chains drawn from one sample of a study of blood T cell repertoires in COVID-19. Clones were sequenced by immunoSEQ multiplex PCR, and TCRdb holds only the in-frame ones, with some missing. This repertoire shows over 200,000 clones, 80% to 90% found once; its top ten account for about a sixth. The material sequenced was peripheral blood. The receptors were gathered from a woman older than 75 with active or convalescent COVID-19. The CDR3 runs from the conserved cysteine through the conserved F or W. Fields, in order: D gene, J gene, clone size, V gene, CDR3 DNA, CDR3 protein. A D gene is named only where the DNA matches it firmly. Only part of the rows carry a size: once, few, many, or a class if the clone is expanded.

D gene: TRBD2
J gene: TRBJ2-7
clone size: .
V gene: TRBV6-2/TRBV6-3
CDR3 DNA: TGTGCCAGCAGTAGTGGGAGGGGCTCCTACGAGCAGTACTTC
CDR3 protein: CASSSGRGSYEQYF

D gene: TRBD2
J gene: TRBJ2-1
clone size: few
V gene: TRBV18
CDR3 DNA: TGTGCCAGCTCACCTCGGACTAGCGGGAGTTTAAATGAGCAGTTCTTC
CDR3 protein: CASSPRTSGSLNEQFF

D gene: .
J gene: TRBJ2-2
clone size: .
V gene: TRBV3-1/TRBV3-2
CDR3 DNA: TGTGCCAGCAGCCAAGGATCCCAGGGTGCGAACACCGGGGAGCTGTTTTTT
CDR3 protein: CASSQGSQGANTGELFF

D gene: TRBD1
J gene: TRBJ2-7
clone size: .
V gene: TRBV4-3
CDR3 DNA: TGCGCCAGCAGCCTATCTATAGGGGGCCGGTACGAGCAGTACTTC
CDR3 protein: CASSLSIGGRYEQYF

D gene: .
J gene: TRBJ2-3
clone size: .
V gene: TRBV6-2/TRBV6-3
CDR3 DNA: TGTGCCAGCAGTTACACTTCGAAAATGCCAGGGCGTAGCACAGATACGCAGTATTTT
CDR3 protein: CASSYTSKMPGRSTDTQYF

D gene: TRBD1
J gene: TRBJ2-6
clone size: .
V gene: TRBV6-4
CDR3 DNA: TGTGCCAGCAGTCCCGGGACAGGGGCGTCTGGGGCCAACGTCCTGACTTTC
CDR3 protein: CASSPGTGASGANVLTF

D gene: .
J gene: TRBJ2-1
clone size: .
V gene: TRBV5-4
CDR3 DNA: TGTGCCAGCAGCTCCCGTGAGGCGGGGACGTACAATGAGCAGTTCTTC
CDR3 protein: CASSSREAGTYNEQFF

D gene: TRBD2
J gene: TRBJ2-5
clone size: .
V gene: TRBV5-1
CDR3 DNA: TGCGCCAGCAGCTTGGACGGGGGGGCGGAGACCCAGTACTTC
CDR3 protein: CASSLDGGAETQYF

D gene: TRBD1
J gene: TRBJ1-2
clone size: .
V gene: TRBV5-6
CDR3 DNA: TGTGCCAGCCGCCGGCAGGGGGCAAACTATGGCTACACCTTC
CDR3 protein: CASRRQGANYGYTF

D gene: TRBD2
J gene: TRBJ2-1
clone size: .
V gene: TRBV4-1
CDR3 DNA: TGCGCCAGCAGCCAAGGAACGGGAGGGGGTTACAATGAGCAGTTCTTC
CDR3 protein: CASSQGTGGGYNEQFF

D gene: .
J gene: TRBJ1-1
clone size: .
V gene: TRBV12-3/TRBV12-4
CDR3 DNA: TGTGCCAGCAGTCTGTTTGAGGACACTGAAGCTTTCTTT
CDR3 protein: CASSLFEDTEAFF

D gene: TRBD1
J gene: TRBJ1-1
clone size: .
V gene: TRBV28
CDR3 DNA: TGTGCCAGCAGTCCAACACCGGGACAGGGATCTGAAGCTTTCTTT
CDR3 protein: CASSPTPGQGSEAFF

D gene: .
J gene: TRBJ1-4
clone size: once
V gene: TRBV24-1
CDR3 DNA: TGTGCCACCAGTGATTCGCTCGGTGAAAAACTGTTTTTT
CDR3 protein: CATSDSLGEKLFF

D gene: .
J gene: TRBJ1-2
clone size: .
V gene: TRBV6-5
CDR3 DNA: TGTGCCAGCAGTCCTACCCAGGGGTTCTATGGCTACACCTTC
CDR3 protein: CASSPTQGFYGYTF

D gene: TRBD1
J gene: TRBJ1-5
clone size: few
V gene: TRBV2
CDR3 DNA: TGTGCCAGCAGTGGACAGGGTGCTTGGCAGCCCCAGCATTTT
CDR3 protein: CASSGQGAWQPQHF

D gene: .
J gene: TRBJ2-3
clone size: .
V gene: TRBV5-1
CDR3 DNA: TGCGCCAGCAGCTTGGATGCGGGGCGTGCAGATACGCAGTATTTT
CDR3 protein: CASSLDAGRADTQYF

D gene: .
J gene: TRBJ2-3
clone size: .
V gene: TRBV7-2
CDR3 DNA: TGTGCCAGCAGCCCCCAGGCAAAGGGGGTTACGCAGTATTTT
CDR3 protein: CASSPQAKGVTQYF

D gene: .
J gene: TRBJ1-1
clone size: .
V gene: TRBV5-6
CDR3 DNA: TGTGCCAGCAGCCAGGGTACGCCTGAAGCTTTCTTT
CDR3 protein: CASSQGTPEAFF

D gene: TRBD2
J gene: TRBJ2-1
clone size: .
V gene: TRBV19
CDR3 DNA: TGTGCCAGTAGTGGCGTATCGAGCGGGGCATACAATGAGCAGTTCTTC
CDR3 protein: CASSGVSSGAYNEQFF

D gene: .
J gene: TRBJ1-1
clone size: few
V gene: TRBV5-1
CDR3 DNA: TGCGCCAGCAGCCGATCGACAGGAGGGAACACTGAAGCTTTCTTT
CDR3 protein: CASSRSTGGNTEAFF

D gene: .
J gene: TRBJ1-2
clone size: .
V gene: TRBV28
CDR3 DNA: TGTGCCAGCACTTTGGAGCCCCTTAGGGGCTACACCTTC
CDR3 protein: CASTLEPLRGYTF

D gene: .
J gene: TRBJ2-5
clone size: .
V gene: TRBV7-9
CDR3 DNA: TGTGCCAGCAGCTTAGCGGGGGGACAAGAGACCCAGTACTTC
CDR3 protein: CASSLAGGQETQYF

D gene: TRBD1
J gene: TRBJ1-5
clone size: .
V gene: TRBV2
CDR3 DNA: TGTGCCAGCAGGGGGCCTCCAGACAGGGCGGTCCAGCATTTT
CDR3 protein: CASRGPPDRAVQHF

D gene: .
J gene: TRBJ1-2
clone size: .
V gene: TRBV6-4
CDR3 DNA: TGTGCCAGCAGTGACTCGGCAGGGCGTGACTACACCTTC
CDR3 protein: CASSDSAGRDYTF

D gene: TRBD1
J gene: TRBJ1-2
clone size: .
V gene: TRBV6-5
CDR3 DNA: TGTGCCAGCAGCTCCGGGACAGTTATTAACTATGGCTACACCTTC
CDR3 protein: CASSSGTVINYGYTF

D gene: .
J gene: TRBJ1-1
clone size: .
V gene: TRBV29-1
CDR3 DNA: TGCAGCGGTTCCCCCCAGGTTCCTGAAGCTTTCTTT
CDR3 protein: CSGSPQVPEAFF

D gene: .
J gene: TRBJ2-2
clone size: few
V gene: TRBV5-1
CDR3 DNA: TGCGCCAGCAGCTTAGGCGGGGCGAACACCGGGGAGCTGTTTTTT
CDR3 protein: CASSLGGANTGELFF

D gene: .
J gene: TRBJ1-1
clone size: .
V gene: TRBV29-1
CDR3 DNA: TGCAGCGTGGGACGAGACAGGAGTACTGAAGCTTTCTTT
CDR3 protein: CSVGRDRSTEAFF

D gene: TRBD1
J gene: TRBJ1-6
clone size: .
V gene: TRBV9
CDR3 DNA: TGTGCCAGCAGCGGGGGGACAGGCAATTCACCCCTCCACTTT
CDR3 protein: CASSGGTGNSPLHF

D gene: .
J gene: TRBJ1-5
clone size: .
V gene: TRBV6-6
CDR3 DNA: TGTGCCAGCAGTTACTCCGGGGGCAATCAGCCCCAGCATTTT
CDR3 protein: CASSYSGGNQPQHF

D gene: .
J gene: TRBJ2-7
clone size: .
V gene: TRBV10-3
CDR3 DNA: TGTGCCATCAGTGTGGAATTAGGGGTGGACGAGCAGTACTTC
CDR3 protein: CAISVELGVDEQYF

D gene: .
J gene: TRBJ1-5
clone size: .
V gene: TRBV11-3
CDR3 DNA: TGTGCCAGCAGTCTCCGGGCGGGAGGCAATCAGCCCCAGCATTTT
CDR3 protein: CASSLRAGGNQPQHF

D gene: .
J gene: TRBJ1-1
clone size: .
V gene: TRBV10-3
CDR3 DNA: TGTGCCATCAGGGACAGTGGGGCAGGGACTGAAGCTTTCTTT
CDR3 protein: CAIRDSGAGTEAFF

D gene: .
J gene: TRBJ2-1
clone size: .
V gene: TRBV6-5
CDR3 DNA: TGTGCCAGTGGGGGGCGACAGGGCAACAATGAGCAGTTCTTC
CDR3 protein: CASGGRQGNNEQFF

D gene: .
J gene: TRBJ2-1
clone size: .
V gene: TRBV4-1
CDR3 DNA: TGCGCCAGCAGCTTTGACAGTACCTCCTACAATGAGCAGTTCTTC
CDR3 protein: CASSFDSTSYNEQFF

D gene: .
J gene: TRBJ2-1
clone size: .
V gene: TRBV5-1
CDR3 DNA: TGCGCCAGCAGCCCCTTGACAGGCCCGCAGTTCTTC
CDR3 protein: CASSPLTGPQFF

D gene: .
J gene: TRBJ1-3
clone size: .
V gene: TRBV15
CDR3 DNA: TGTGCCACCAGCAGTATAGGGGCTGGAAACACCATATATTTT
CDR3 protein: CATSSIGAGNTIYF

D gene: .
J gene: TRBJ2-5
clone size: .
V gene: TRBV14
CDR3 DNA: TGTGCCAGCAGCCCATTAGCGGTCCGGGGGGAGACCCAGTACTTC
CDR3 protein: CASSPLAVRGETQYF